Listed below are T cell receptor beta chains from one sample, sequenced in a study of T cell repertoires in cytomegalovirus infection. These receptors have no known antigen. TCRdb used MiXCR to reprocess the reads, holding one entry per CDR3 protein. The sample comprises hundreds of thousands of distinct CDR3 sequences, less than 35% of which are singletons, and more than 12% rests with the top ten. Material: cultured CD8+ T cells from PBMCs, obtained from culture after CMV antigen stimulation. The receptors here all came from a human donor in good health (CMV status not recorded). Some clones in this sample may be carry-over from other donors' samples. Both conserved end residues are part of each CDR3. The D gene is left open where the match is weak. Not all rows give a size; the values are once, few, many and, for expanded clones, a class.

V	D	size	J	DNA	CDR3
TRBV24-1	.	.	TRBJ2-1	TGTGCCACCGTGGGGTGGCAGGGCGCCTACAATGAGCAGTTCTTC	CATVGWQGAYNEQFF
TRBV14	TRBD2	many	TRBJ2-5	TGTGCCAGCAGCCTCCTCGGGGCTAGCGGACAAGAGACCCAGTACTTC	CASSLLGASGQETQYF
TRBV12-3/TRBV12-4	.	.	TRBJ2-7	TGTGCCAGCAGTAACGCCGAGGACAGCCAGAGCTACGAGCAGTACTTC	CASSNAEDSQSYEQYF
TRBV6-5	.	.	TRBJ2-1	TGTGCCAGCAGTTTTGGACCGCGGAGTGAGCAGTTCTTC	CASSFGPRSEQFF
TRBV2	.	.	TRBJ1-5	TGTGCCAGCAGTGATTCTAGGGTTGGTGGTAATCAGCCCCAGCATTTT	CASSDSRVGGNQPQHF
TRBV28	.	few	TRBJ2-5	TGTGCCAGCGGAACAGGGGGCGGGGGGTACCAAGAGACCCAGTACTTC	CASGTGGGGYQETQYF
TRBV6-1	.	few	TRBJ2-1	TGTGCCAGCACCCCCCCCGGGAGCTCCTACAATGAGCAGTTCTTC	CASTPPGSSYNEQFF
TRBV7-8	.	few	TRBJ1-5	TGTGCCAGCAGCTTAGAACAGGGTGGGTATAGCAATCAGCCCCAGCATTTT	CASSLEQGGYSNQPQHF
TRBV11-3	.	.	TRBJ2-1	TGTGTCAGCAGCTTAGGCTACTTAAGCTCCTACAATGAGCAGTTCTTC	CVSSLGYLSSYNEQFF
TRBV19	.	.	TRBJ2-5	TGTGCCAGTAGTATGAGAGGGGACGGAGAGACCCAGTACTTC	CASSMRGDGETQYF
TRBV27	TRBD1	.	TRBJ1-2	TGTGCCAGCAGTTTATACAGGGGGGCTTATGGCTACACCTTC	CASSLYRGAYGYTF
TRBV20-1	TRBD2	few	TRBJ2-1	TGCAGTGCTAAGACGAGAGCGGGGGGCTCCTACAATGAGCAGTTCTTC	CSAKTRAGGSYNEQFF
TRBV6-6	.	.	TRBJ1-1	TGTGCCAGCAGTTACTCGGGCAGTGAAGCTTTCTTT	CASSYSGSEAFF
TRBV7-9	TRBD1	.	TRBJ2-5	TGTGCCAGCAGCCGTCCGACAGGGGTAGAGACCCAGTACTTC	CASSRPTGVETQYF
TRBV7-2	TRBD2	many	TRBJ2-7	TGTGCCAGCAGCTTAGTATTAGCGGGGGGGCCCATGTACGAGCAGTACTTC	CASSLVLAGGPMYEQYF
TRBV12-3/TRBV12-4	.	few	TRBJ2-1	TGTGCCATAGTTTTCCCGTCACATGAGCAGTTCTTC	CAIVFPSHEQFF
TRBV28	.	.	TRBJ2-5	TGTGCCAGCAGTGCCATTAGTCCAGCGTTTCAAGAGACCCAGTACTTC	CASSAISPAFQETQYF
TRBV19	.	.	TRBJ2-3	TGTGCCAGTAGTATCTTCACCGGGGGCCCAGATACGCAGTATTTT	CASSIFTGGPDTQYF
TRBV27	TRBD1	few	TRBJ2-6	TGTGCCAGCAGTTTATCGAGACAGGGCTCTGGGGCCAACGTCCTGACTTTC	CASSLSRQGSGANVLTF
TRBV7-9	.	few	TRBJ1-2	TGTGCCAGCAGCTTAACGGCGGGGGCAAGGTCTGGCTACACCTTC	CASSLTAGARSGYTF
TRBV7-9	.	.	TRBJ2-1	TGTGCCAGCAGCTCCTTCCCGGGCGACAGATACAATGAGCAGTTCTTC	CASSSFPGDRYNEQFF
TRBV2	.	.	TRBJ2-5	TGTGCCAGGGGAGGCGTACAAGAGACCCAGTACTTC	CARGGVQETQYF
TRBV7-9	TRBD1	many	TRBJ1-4	TGTGCCAGCAGCTCCCCGCTGACAGGGGGCGGAGAAAAACTGTTTTTT	CASSSPLTGGGEKLFF
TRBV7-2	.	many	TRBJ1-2	TGTGCCAGCAGCTTTGCCGGGGGCTCTGGCTACACCTTC	CASSFAGGSGYTF
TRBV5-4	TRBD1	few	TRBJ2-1	TGTGCCAGCAGCGAGGACAGGGACAATGAGCAGTTCTTC	CASSEDRDNEQFF
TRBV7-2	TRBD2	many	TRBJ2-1	TGTGCCAGCAGCTTATCAGGACTAGACGACAATGAGCAGTTCTTC	CASSLSGLDDNEQFF
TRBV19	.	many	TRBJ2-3	TGTGCCAGTAGTATCGGCCCCCAGGATACGCAGTATTTT	CASSIGPQDTQYF
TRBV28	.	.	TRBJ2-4	TGTGCCAGCAGTAAACTTAGGACAGCACTAGCCAAAAACATTCAGTACTTC	CASSKLRTALAKNIQYF
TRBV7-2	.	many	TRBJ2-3	TGTGCCAGCAGCTCACCGACTCCCGTCAGGGCAGATACGCAGTATTTT	CASSSPTPVRADTQYF
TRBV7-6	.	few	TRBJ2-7	TGTGCCAGCAGTCACACGGTGGCGGGCGAGCAGTACTTC	CASSHTVAGEQYF
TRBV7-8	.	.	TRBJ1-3	TGTGCCAGCAGCTTAGCCCATTTGTGGCGTCCCAATTCACTGAATATCTCTGGAAACACCATATATTTT	CASSLAHLWRPNSLNISGNTIYF
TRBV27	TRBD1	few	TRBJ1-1	TGTGCCAGCAGTTACCGGATACATCAGGGGGCGAACACTGAAGCTTTCTTT	CASSYRIHQGANTEAFF